A single T cell receptor (beta chain) is shown here with its context. This clonotype was seen ten or more times. Its antigen has not been determined. No base qualities exist here, and no much larger clone lies one base off it. This sample is part of a study of read filtering for tumor transcriptome and immune sequencing (TCRdb year 2020). Study-wide context: The cohort consisted of about 17 male and roughly 15 female patients, with a mean age of around 66 years and an age range of roughly 45 to 90. By revised international staging, roughly 8 patients were R-ISS I, 16 were R-ISS II and 6 or 7 were R-ISS III. Using the same bone marrow samples, the study compared TCR repertoires obtained by targeted immune repertoire sequencing with those obtained by bulk whole-transcriptome sequencing. Whole-transcriptome libraries were prepared with the TruSeq RNA Access Library Prep Kit after DNase treatment. One of the main goals was to work out a read-filtering strategy for immune repertoire data, in particular whether clonotypes backed by only a single read should be removed. TCR-region mapped reads per sample ranged from about 3.5 to 11 million with IR-seq versus only about 85 to 1273 with RNA-seq. The full study reports these points: The correlation between IR-seq and RNA-seq shared clonotype proportions was increased by removal of single-read clonotypes. Compared with RNA-seq, IR-seq captured clonotypes at much higher depth and more reliably, and a smaller IR-seq throughput was enough to identify most shared clonotypes. In IR-seq, single-read clonotypes were roughly 82% of clonotypes but approximately 3.2% of total reads; in RNA-seq they were about 68% of clonotypes and less than 45% of reads. Rather than purified T cells, the sorted CD138-negative fraction was a mixed bone marrow immune population.

The Immunoverse kit was used to build TCR libraries from roughly 0.4 ug RNA, with molecular barcoded adaptors covering alpha/delta and beta/gamma chains. TCR library preparation used the same RNA that went into transcriptome sequencing. Sequencing of the TCR libraries was done on an Illumina HiSeq 4000 with 2 x 150 cycles. Concerning the study's data processing: TCR reads were aligned to human V, D, J and C references and assembled into CDR3 clonotypes with MiXCR, including quality filtering and error correction. Clonotype counts and gene usage diversity were analyzed with the tcR package in R. Raw mapping reads were checked after the RNA-seq reads had been mapped by STAR aligner version 2.5.3a onto the human GRCh37 genome. To test the effect of sequencing depth on detected clonotypes, IR-seq fastq files were randomly downsampled using Seqtk 1.3. The raw public data were reprocessed by TCRdb itself: fastp quality trimming at Q25, MiXCR clonotype calling, in-frame beta chains only. Each entry is one CDR3 protein sequence, shown with its most common DNA and genes. These V and J calls are TCRdb output, not the study's own analysis. The sample yields around 140,000 distinct CDR3 sequences; roughly 13% were counted once. Just under 8.5% of the sample comes from the top ten.

From the cysteine through the phenylalanine, the CDR3 covers 15 amino acids. CDR3 DNA only is kept here, 45 bases in frame from base 1. In the germline V gene, CDR1 corresponds to SGHRS and CDR2 to YFSETQ. From V the trimming removes 0 bases and from J it removes 5 bases, while the gene matches leave 4 bases of the junction unaccounted for. Each patient had bone marrow sampled at the time of active disease. Bone marrow mononuclear cells were isolated by Ficoll-Hypaque density gradient centrifugation. Myeloma plasma cells were removed and CD138-negative cells were obtained by negative selection following labeling with CD138 magnetic microbeads on a MACS separator. Purity of the isolated cells was checked by flow cytometry on an Attune NxT using CD138 antibodies. Total RNA was extracted using TRIzol reagent and was quantified on a NanoDrop spectrophotometer. For each patient, the CD138-negative bone marrow sample underwent paired RNA-seq and IR-seq.

Sequencing was performed on a population of CD138-negative cells sorted from bone marrow. The cell subset or site label of this sample denotes: bone marrow mononuclear cells depleted of CD138+ plasma/myeloma cells by negative magnetic selection. This TCR was recovered from a donor aged 40 or over with multiple myeloma. The rearrangement combines TRBV5-1 with TRBJ2-1; 8 central nucleotides agree with TRBD1. The DNA sequence reads TGCGCCAGCAGCTTGGGACAGGGGCCCCACAATGAGCAGTTCTTC. This gives the protein CASSLGQGPHNEQFF. The entire variable domain, with the stretches around the CDR3 drawn from the reference TRBV5-1 and TRBJ2-1 proteins, is KAGVTQTPRYLIKTRGQQVTLSCSPISGHRSVSWYQQTPGQGLQFLFEYFSETQRNKGNFPGRFSGRQFSNSRSEMNVSTLELGDSALYLCASSLGQGPHNEQFFGPGTRLTVL.